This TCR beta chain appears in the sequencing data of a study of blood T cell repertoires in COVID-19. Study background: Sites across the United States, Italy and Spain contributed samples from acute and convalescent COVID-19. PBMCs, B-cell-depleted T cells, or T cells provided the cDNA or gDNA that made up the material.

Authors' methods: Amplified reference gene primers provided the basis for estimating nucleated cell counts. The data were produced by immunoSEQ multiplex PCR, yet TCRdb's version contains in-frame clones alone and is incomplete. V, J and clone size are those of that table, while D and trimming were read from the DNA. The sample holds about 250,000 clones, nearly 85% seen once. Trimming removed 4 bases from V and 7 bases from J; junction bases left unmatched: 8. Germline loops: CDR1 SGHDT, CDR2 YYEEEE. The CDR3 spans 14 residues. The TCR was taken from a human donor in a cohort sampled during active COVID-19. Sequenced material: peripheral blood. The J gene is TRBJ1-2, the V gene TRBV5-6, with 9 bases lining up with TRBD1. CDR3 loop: CASSESRDRAGYTF. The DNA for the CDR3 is TGTGCCAGCAGCGAGTCCCGGGACAGGGCTGGCTACACCTTC.